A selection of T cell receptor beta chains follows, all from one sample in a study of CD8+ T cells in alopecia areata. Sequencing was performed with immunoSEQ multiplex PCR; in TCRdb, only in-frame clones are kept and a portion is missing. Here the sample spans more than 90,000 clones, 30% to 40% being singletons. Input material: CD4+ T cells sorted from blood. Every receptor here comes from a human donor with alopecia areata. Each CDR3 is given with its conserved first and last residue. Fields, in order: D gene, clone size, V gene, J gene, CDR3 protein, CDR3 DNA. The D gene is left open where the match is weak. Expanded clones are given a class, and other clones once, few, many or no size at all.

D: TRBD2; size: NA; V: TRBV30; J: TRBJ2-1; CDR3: CAWTSGSSYNEQFF; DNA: TGTGCCTGGACTAGCGGGAGCTCCTACAATGAGCAGTTCTTC
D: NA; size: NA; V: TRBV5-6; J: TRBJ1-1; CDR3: CASSIVRNTEAFF; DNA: TGTGCCAGCAGCATAGTCCGGAACACTGAAGCTTTCTTT
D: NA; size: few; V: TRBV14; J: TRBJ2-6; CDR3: CASSPLQGANVLTF; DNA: TGTGCCAGCAGCCCGTTACAGGGGGCCAACGTCCTGACTTTC
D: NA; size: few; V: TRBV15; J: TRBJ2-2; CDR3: CATQRGGTGELFF; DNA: TGTGCCACCCAGAGGGGGGGCACCGGGGAGCTGTTTTTT
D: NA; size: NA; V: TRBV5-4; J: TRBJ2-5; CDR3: CASSFSETQYF; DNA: TGTGCCAGCAGCTTTTCCGAGACCCAGTACTTC
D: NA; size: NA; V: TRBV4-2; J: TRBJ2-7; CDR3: CASSQASDFPYEQYF; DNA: TGTGCCAGCAGCCAAGCCTCAGACTTCCCCTACGAGCAGTACTTC
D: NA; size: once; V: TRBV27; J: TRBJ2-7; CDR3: CASSWGTDRAEQYF; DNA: TGTGCCAGCAGTTGGGGGACTGACAGGGCCGAGCAGTACTTC
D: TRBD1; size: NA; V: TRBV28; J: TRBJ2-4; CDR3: CASSPGTGIYIQYF; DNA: TGTGCCAGCAGTCCCGGGACAGGGATCTACATTCAGTACTTC
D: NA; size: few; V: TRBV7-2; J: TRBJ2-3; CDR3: CASSLDSGMTDTQYF; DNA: TGTGCCAGCAGTCTGGACAGCGGAATGACAGATACGCAGTATTTT
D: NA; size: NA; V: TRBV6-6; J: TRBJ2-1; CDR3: CASSSGFGHNEQFF; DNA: TGTGCCAGCAGTTCAGGTTTTGGGCACAATGAGCAGTTCTTC
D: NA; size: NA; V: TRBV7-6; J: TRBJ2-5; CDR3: CASSGRVSETQYF; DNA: TGTGCCAGCAGCGGCAGGGTTTCGGAGACCCAGTACTTC
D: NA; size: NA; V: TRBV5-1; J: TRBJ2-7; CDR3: CASSFSGEQYF; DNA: TGCGCCAGCAGCTTTTCGGGAGAGCAGTACTTC
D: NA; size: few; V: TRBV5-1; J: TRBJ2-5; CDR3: CASSPNPGYQETQYF; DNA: TGCGCCAGCAGTCCAAATCCTGGGTACCAAGAGACCCAGTACTTC
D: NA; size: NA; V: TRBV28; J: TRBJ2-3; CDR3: CASSVIPAITDTQYF; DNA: TGTGCCAGCAGTGTCATCCCGGCAATCACAGATACGCAGTATTTT
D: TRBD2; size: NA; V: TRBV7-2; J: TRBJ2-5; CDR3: CASSAPAGGRETQYF; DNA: TGTGCCAGCAGCGCCCCGGCGGGAGGGAGAGAGACCCAGTACTTC
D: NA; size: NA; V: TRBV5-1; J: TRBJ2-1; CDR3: CASSLGDSYNEQFF; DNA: TGCGCCAGCAGCTTGGGGGACTCCTACAATGAGCAGTTCTTC
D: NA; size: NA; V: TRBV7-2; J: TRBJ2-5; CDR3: CASNRDFQETQYF; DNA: TGTGCCAGCAACCGGGACTTCCAAGAGACCCAGTACTTC
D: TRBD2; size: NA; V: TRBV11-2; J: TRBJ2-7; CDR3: CASSPPSAAGGSEQYF; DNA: TGTGCCAGCAGCCCGCCCTCAGCAGCGGGGGGCTCCGAGCAGTACTTC
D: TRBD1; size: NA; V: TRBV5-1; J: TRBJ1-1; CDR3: CASYRDSMNTEAFF; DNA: TGCGCCAGTTACCGGGACAGCATGAACACTGAAGCTTTCTTT